Listed here are 28 T cell receptor beta chains from one sample, sequenced in a study of shared clonotypes between healthy human individuals. Assay: immunoSEQ multiplex PCR; the TCRdb copy retains only in-frame clones and omits some. The table includes around 300,000 clones, 80% to 90% detected once. Sequencing was carried out using memory CD8+ T cells sorted from blood. Subset in this sample: CD45RO+ cells pooled with CCR7-negative TemRA cells. The receptor set was obtained from a man younger than 30 in good health.

V gene TRBV11-2 combines with J gene TRBJ2-1; 9 nucleotides align to TRBD1. CDR3 length equals 14 residues. Unmatched junction bases numbered 11, after V lost 11 bases and J lost 6 bases. Germline CDR1 and CDR2: SGHAT and FQNNGV. CDR3 in amino acids: CAGTGDRAPNEQFF. The CDR3 coding sequence is TGTGCCGGGACCGGGGACAGGGCCCCCAATGAGCAGTTCTTC.

This sequence joins TRBV5-1 and TRBJ2-5, with D tentatively TRBD1 (6 bases). The CDR3 sequence is 17 residues long. Germline CDR1 and CDR2: SGHRS and YFSETQ. V was shortened by 4 bases and J by 2 bases, with 21 bases between the two germline ends. For the CDR3, the DNA is TGCGCCAGCAGCCCCCCCTCCGGGACACACGTTCAAGAGACCCAGTACTTC. Translation: CASSPPSGTHVQETQYF.

The V and J genes are TRBV7-8 and TRBJ1-5; a possible D gene is TRBD1 (5 bases). V dropped 5 bases and J dropped 8 bases, with 16 bases sitting between them. In germline, CDR1 is SGHVS, CDR2 FQNEAQ. This CDR3 comprises 14 residues. In DNA form, the CDR3 reads TGTGCCAGCAGCCATCCCGGGACCGGGGAGCCCCAGCATTTT. Protein sequence: CASSHPGTGEPQHF.

By sample share, this clone is medium-sized. The J gene is TRBJ2-2, the V gene TRBV4-3; D is uncertain. The CDR3 is made up of 14 amino acids. CDR1 is LGHNA, CDR2 YSLEER, per germline. With 2 bases removed from V and 7 bases from J, the gap between germline ends came to 11 bases. The DNA for the CDR3 is TGCGCCAGCAGCCAAAGGCAGCTAGGCGGGGAGCTGTTTTTT. Translation: CASSQRQLGGELFF.

The chain carries TRBV9 and TRBJ1-6; 8 bases align to TRBD1. CDR3 size: 14 residues. CDR1 SGDLS and CDR2 YYNGEE come from the germline V gene. With V trimmed by 3 bases and J by 8 bases, 4 bases remained unmatched. CDR3 sequence (DNA): TGTGCCAGCAGCGCCAGGACAGGGCATTCACCCCTCCACTTT. This encodes CASSARTGHSPLHF.

The chain is built from TRBV7-9 and TRBJ1-2; D gene uncertain. The CDR3 has 16 residues. V lost 2 bases to trimming and J lost 3 bases, with 16 bases between them. Germline lookup yields CDR1 SEHNR and CDR2 FQNEAQ (reference sequence). The CDR3 nucleotides are TGTGCCAGCAGCTTAAGTAGGTCCCCTGGGGACTATGGCTACACCTTC. Its protein is CASSLSRSPGDYGYTF.

The chain carries TRBV6-6 and TRBJ2-7; TRBD1 aligns across 9 bases. The length of the CDR3 is 16 residues. J lost 2 bases, V lost 5 bases, and 10 bases had no gene match. Germline CDR1 reads MNHNY; CDR2 reads SVGAGI (reference sequence). The CDR3 bases are TGTGCCAGCAGTGGCCCGGACAGGGGAAACACCTACGAGCAGTACTTC. This sequence encodes CASSGPDRGNTYEQYF.

This sequence joins TRBV30 and TRBJ1-5; D unclear. Germline V gene data show CDR1 as GTSNPN and CDR2 as SVGIG (reference sequence). The CDR3 sequence is 15 residues long. V lost 1 base and J lost 0, with 10 bases in between. Here the CDR3 reads CAWSGGQSSNQPQHF. The CDR3 coding sequence is TGTGCCTGGAGTGGAGGGCAGAGTAGCAATCAGCCCCAGCATTTT.

This chain joins TRBV6-1 and TRBJ2-7; D is possibly TRBD1 (5 bases). Looked up from germline, CDR1 is MNHNS and CDR2 is SASEGT. V was trimmed by 7 bases and J by 0 bases, leaving 16 bases between them. This CDR3 contains 15 residues. The CDR3 loop is CASTYKTVYSYEQYF. The CDR3 DNA is TGTGCCAGCACCTATAAGACAGTATACTCCTACGAGCAGTACTTC.

The V call is TRBV7-9, the J call TRBJ2-3, with D unclear. CDR1 is SEHNR and CDR2 is FQNEAQ in the germline V gene (reference sequence). This CDR3 comprises 16 residues. The V end was cut by 0 bases, the J end by 0 bases, with 10 bases between. In DNA form, the CDR3 reads TGTGCCAGCAGCTTAGCTGTAGCCTCGAGCACAGATACGCAGTATTTT. It translates to CASSLAVASSTDTQYF.

This clone appeared once. The V gene is TRBV5-4, the J gene TRBJ2-3, with 9 bases fitting TRBD1. Trimming removed 1 base from V and 2 bases from J; junction bases left unmatched: 11. Germline V gene sequence: CDR1 SGHNT, CDR2 YYREEE (reference sequence). The CDR3 consists of 18 residues. The DNA of the CDR3 is TGTGCCAGCAGCTTGTGGACAGGGGATGGTCTGCTCACAGATACGCAGTATTTT. Encoded protein: CASSLWTGDGLLTDTQYF.

The V call is TRBV5-4, the J call TRBJ2-5; TRBD1 matches at 8 bases. CDR3 length: 15 amino acids. Germline assignment: CDR1 SGHNT and CDR2 YYREEE (reference sequence). Trimming cost V 1 base and J 1 base; bases outside gene matches: 3. CDR3 sequence: CASSLPDRVQETQYF. Here the CDR3 DNA reads TGTGCCAGCAGCTTGCCGGACAGGGTCCAAGAGACCCAGTACTTC.

The rearrangement links TRBV2 to TRBJ2-3, with 8 bases fitting TRBD1. The J segment lost 5 bases and the V segment lost 6 bases, leaving 7 bases of the junction unmatched. The CDR3 sequence is 14 residues long. Germline loops: CDR1 SNHLY, CDR2 FYNNEI. Written as DNA, the CDR3 is TGTGCCAGCAGGGCAGACAGGGGTGGAGATACGCAGTATTTT. The encoded protein is CASRADRGGDTQYF. The entire variable domain, with the rest obtained from reference TRBV2 and TRBJ2-3, is as follows: EPEVTQTPSHQVTQMGQEVILRCVPISNHLYFYWYRQILGQKVEFLVSFYNNEISEKSEIFDDQFSVERPDGSNFTLKIRSTKLEDSAMYFCASRADRGGDTQYFGPGTRLTVL.

This sequence joins TRBV2 and TRBJ1-4, with 9 positions matching TRBD1. CDR1 SNHLY and CDR2 FYNNEI come from the germline V gene. V dropped 6 bases and J dropped 5; count of bases not matched to a gene: 4. This CDR3 contains 14 residues. The CDR3 sequence is CASSPTGGNEKLFF. Written as DNA, the CDR3 is TGTGCCAGCAGCCCGACAGGGGGAAATGAAAAACTGTTTTTT.

The V call is TRBV15, the J call TRBJ2-2; D is ambiguous. The germline CDR1 and CDR2 sequences are LNHNV and YYDKDF (reference sequence). The CDR3 has 18 residues. The V gene lost 0 bases and the J gene lost 1 base, with 15 bases spanning the gap. The CDR3 is CATSRDAVSDWNTGELFF. CDR3 nucleotide sequence: TGTGCCACCAGCAGAGATGCGGTATCGGATTGGAACACCGGGGAGCTGTTTTTT.

This clone turned up a few times. The V gene is TRBV6-5, the J gene TRBJ1-2, with unresolved D. Trimming shortened V by 6 bases and J by 7 bases, and 12 bases separated the two germline ends. The CDR3 runs to 12 residues. From germline, CDR1 is MNHEY and CDR2 SVGAGI. The chain's CDR3 is CASRERYRGYTF. CDR3 sequence (DNA): TGTGCCAGCAGAGAGAGGTACCGTGGCTACACCTTC.

This chain uses TRBV4-1 with TRBJ1-5; no reliable D call. The CDR3 length is 15 residues. V was shortened by 2 bases and J by 3 bases, with 11 bases between the two germline ends. The V gene's germline CDR1 is MGHRA and CDR2 YSYEKL. Here the CDR3 reads CASSQFAQLNQPQHF. In nucleotides, the CDR3 is TGCGCCAGCAGCCAATTCGCACAGCTCAATCAGCCCCAGCATTTT.

The chain couples TRBV5-4 to TRBJ2-6, with D hard to call. Germline values: CDR1 SGHNT, CDR2 YYREEE (reference sequence). The CDR3 has 15 amino acids. The germline V and J ends were trimmed by 1 base and 0 bases, with 5 bases remaining between them. CDR3 nucleotide sequence: TGTGCCAGCAGCTTGCCCTACTCTGGGGCCAACGTCCTGACTTTC. Encoded protein: CASSLPYSGANVLTF. Together with reference TRBV5-4 and TRBJ2-6, the CDR3 gives the full variable domain: ETGVTQSPTHLIKTRGQQVTLRCSSQSGHNTVSWYQQALGQGPQFIFQYYREEENGRGNFPPRFSGLQFPNYSSELNVNALELDDSALYLCASSLPYSGANVLTFGAGSRLTVL.

V is TRBV11-2 and J is TRBJ2-1, with D possibly being TRBD2 (6 bases). Per the germline V gene, CDR1 is SGHAT and CDR2 is FQNNGV. The CDR3 contains 15 residues. V lost 1 base and J 9 bases, leaving 16 bases between the germline ends. The DNA for the CDR3 is TGTGCCAGCAGCTTAGTGGGTGGGAGGAGCGGTGAGCAGTTCTTC. Its protein is CASSLVGGRSGEQFF.

The chain couples TRBV9 to TRBJ2-1; maybe TRBD2 (5 bases). CDR3 size: 16 residues. V was pared by 0 bases and J by 4 bases, with 14 bases between. Looked up from germline, CDR1 is SGDLS and CDR2 is YYNGEE. The CDR3 DNA sequence: TGTGCCAGCAGCGTAGTCGGTAGCGCATCATACAATGAGCAGTTCTTC. As protein: CASSVVGSASYNEQFF.

The chain uses TRBV2 and TRBJ1-2, with 7 bases aligning to TRBD1. This CDR3 is 16 amino acids long. Germline CDR1 and CDR2: SNHLY and FYNNEI. V gave up 3 bases and J gave up 3 bases; unmatched junction bases: 10. CDR3 amino acids: CASSDPATTGDYGYTF. CDR3 DNA sequence: TGTGCCAGCAGTGACCCCGCAACTACAGGGGACTATGGCTACACCTTC.

This clone was found many times. This rearrangement joins TRBV7-9 to TRBJ1-4, with D unclear. CDR1 is SEHNR and CDR2 is FQNEAQ in the germline V gene (reference sequence). V lost 10 bases to trimming and J lost 6 bases, with 15 bases between them. CDR3 length: 13 amino acids. CDR3: CATQDGTDEKLFF. CDR3 coding DNA: TGTGCCACCCAGGACGGAACAGATGAAAAACTGTTTTTT.

The chain has TRBV18 and TRBJ2-1; tentatively, D is TRBD1 (5 bases). The germline V and J ends were trimmed by 4 bases and 8 bases, with 12 bases remaining between them. CDR3 length: 13 residues. Germline-derived CDR1 and CDR2 are KGHSH and LQKENI. The CDR3 region has the DNA TGTGCCAGCTCACGGGCCCTAGGGGATGAGCAGTTCTTC. It yields the protein CASSRALGDEQFF.

V gene TRBV2 combines with J gene TRBJ1-6, with D perhaps matching TRBD1 (5 bases). V lost 4 bases to trimming and J lost 6 bases, with 10 bases between them. The germline V gene encodes CDR1 SNHLY and CDR2 FYNNEI. The CDR3 covers 14 residues. CDR3 DNA sequence: TGTGCCAGCAGTGGAGCAGGGACTAATTCACCCCTCCACTTT. Its protein product is CASSGAGTNSPLHF.

In the case of this clone: Other DNA sequences within the sample encode an identical CDR3. This CDR3 is CASSLGQGDQPQHF. The DNA for the CDR3 is TGTGCCAGCAGCTTAGGGCAGGGGGATCAGCCCCAGCATTTT. The rearrangement uses TRBV7-9 and TRBJ1-5; 7 bases match TRBD1. The CDR3 loop spans 14 amino acids. V lost 1 base to trimming and J lost 5 bases; unmatched junction nucleotides: 2. The germline V gene has CDR1 SEHNR and CDR2 FQNEAQ (reference sequence).

The table lists this clone with a count of one. The V and J genes are TRBV4-3 and TRBJ2-2; D is perhaps TRBD2 (6 bases). This CDR3 contains 19 residues. Germline V gives CDR1 LGHNA, CDR2 YSLEER. V was shortened by 0 bases and J by 4 bases, with 21 bases between the two germline ends. The DNA of the CDR3 is TGCGCCAGCAGCCAAGAAACACCCTGGTATGAGGAGGGCACCGGGGAGCTGTTTTTT. The encoded protein is CASSQETPWYEEGTGELFF.

V usage is TRBV2 and J usage is TRBJ1-2; TRBD1 might be the D (5 bases). Looked up from germline, CDR1 is SNHLY and CDR2 is FYNNEI. The CDR3 runs 16 residues. Trimming shortened V by 5 bases and J by 4 bases, and 20 bases separated the two germline ends. The CDR3 sequence is CASSIERQPIFYGYTF. In DNA form, the CDR3 reads TGTGCCAGCAGTATAGAGAGACAGCCTATCTTCTATGGCTACACCTTC.

Comments on this clone: The limits of the CDR3 on the DNA are not certain, so only TCRdb's listed CDR3 is given. This chain connects TRBV7-9 to TRBJ2-1; the table assigns TRBD2, which was not confirmed against the DNA. CDR1 and CDR2 (germline): SEHNR, FQNEAQ (reference sequence). The CDR3 spans 19 amino acids, including both terminal residues. CDR3 loop: CASSLRTSSTSSSYNEQFF.